This T cell receptor beta chain stems from a study of T cell changes during pregnancy in multiple sclerosis. V dropped 5 bases and J dropped 4 bases, with 24 bases sitting between them. The germline V gene has CDR1 SGHAT and CDR2 FQNNGV. The CDR3 is 18 residues long. The repertoire was sequenced with immunoSEQ multiplex PCR; TCRdb's copy has only in-frame clones and lacks some. The sample lists over 55,000 clones; 90% to 95% were seen once. The table lists this clone with a count of one. The sequencing used CD8+ T cells from peripheral blood mononuclear cells, collected in the third trimester of pregnancy. The clonotype comes from a female donor with multiple sclerosis, enrolled in a pregnancy study. This chain links TRBV11-2 with TRBJ1-3, with D perhaps TRBD1 (6 bases). CDR3 nucleotide sequence: TGTGCCAGCAGCCTAACGGGACACATCCTTGAGGGCGGAAACACCATATATTTT. It is translated as CASSLTGHILEGGNTIYF.